A selection of T cell receptor beta chains follows, all from one sample in a study of T cell changes during pregnancy in multiple sclerosis. The repertoire was sequenced with immunoSEQ multiplex PCR; TCRdb's copy has only in-frame clones and lacks some. The sample records nearly 110,000 clones, around 92% being singletons. The source was peripheral blood, collected after pregnancy. These receptor sequences come from a female donor with multiple sclerosis, enrolled in a pregnancy study. The CDR3 runs from the conserved cysteine through the conserved F or W. A D gene is named only where the DNA matches it firmly. Clone size, where shown, is once, few, many, or a class for clones that have expanded.

TRBV5-1	-	-	TRBJ2-5	CASSLDQTGGAEETQYF	TGCGCCAGCAGCTTGGACCAAACTGGGGGGGCAGAAGAGACCCAGTACTTC
TRBV6-6	-	TRBD1	TRBJ2-5	CASTDRGGVETQYF	TGTGCCAGCACCGACAGGGGTGGCGTCGAGACCCAGTACTTC
TRBV7-2	-	TRBD1	TRBJ1-1	CASGSDRARNTEAFF	TGTGCCAGCGGGTCCGACAGGGCGCGGAACACTGAAGCTTTCTTT
TRBV5-1	-	TRBD1	TRBJ2-1	CASSLGQAISSYNEQFF	TGCGCCAGCAGCTTAGGACAGGCGATTAGCTCCTACAATGAGCAGTTCTTC
TRBV19	-	-	TRBJ1-1	CATRGLANTEAFF	TGTGCCACCAGGGGCTTGGCGAACACTGAAGCTTTCTTT
TRBV27	-	TRBD2	TRBJ2-1	CASRRDYSSYNEQFF	TGTGCCAGCAGGAGGGACTACAGCTCCTACAATGAGCAGTTCTTC
TRBV9	-	TRBD1	TRBJ2-2	CASSTGTGETGELFF	TGTGCCAGCAGCACCGGGACAGGGGAAACCGGGGAGCTGTTTTTT
TRBV18	-	-	TRBJ2-4	CASSPHAQQGNIQYF	TGTGCCAGCTCACCACACGCCCAGCAGGGGAACATTCAGTACTTC
TRBV11-2	-	-	TRBJ2-7	CASSSRTGAYEQYF	TGTGCCAGCAGCTCCAGAACAGGCGCCTACGAGCAGTACTTC
TRBV5-6	once	-	TRBJ1-1	CASSLPAPGTEAFF	TGTGCCAGCAGCTTGCCGGCCCCGGGCACTGAAGCTTTCTTT
TRBV5-4	-	-	TRBJ1-3	CASSWGLSSGNTIYF	TGTGCCAGCAGCTGGGGGCTGAGCTCTGGAAACACCATATATTTT
TRBV27	-	-	TRBJ2-3	CASSFRGGTDTQYF	TGTGCCAGCAGTTTCAGGGGTGGCACAGATACGCAGTATTTT
TRBV13	-	-	TRBJ1-5	CASSLKGAPNQPQHF	TGTGCCAGCAGCTTAAAAGGGGCCCCCAATCAGCCCCAGCATTTT
TRBV7-9	-	-	TRBJ2-7	CASIGGTYEQYF	TGTGCCAGCATCGGCGGTACCTACGAGCAGTACTTC
TRBV10-1	-	-	TRBJ2-3	CASSPRLTDTQYF	TGCGCCAGCAGCCCGCGTCTCACAGATACGCAGTATTTT
TRBV5-1	-	-	TRBJ1-2	CASSLAGYQAF	TGCGCCAGCAGCTTGGCGGGGTATCAGGCCTTC
TRBV6-1	-	TRBD2	TRBJ2-7	CASSEKRLAASYEQYF	TGTGCCAGCAGTGAGAAGCGGCTAGCGGCTTCCTACGAGCAGTACTTC
TRBV29-1	-	TRBD2	TRBJ2-7	CSVLLAATYEQYF	TGCAGCGTTCTACTAGCGGCTACCTACGAGCAGTACTTC
TRBV5-1	-	-	TRBJ2-1	CASSLGVGSSYNEQFF	TGCGCCAGCAGCTTGGGGGTAGGGAGCTCCTACAATGAGCAGTTCTTC
TRBV6-5	-	-	TRBJ1-6	CASSLFGGAESPLHF	TGTGCCAGCAGTCTATTTGGTGGGGCGGAATCACCCCTCCACTTT
TRBV27	-	-	TRBJ1-6	CASALRGYNSPLHF	TGTGCCAGCGCCCTACGGGGTTATAATTCACCCCTCCACTTT
TRBV29-1	-	-	TRBJ1-5	CSAQDSSNQPQHF	TGCAGCGCCCAGGACAGTAGCAATCAGCCCCAGCATTTT
TRBV6-6	-	-	TRBJ1-3	CASSPLGGSGNTIYF	TGTGCCAGCAGCCCCTTAGGGGGCTCTGGAAACACCATATATTTT